This entry lists 8 T cell receptor beta chains sequenced from one sample in a study of cytomegalovirus exposure and HLA in healthy donors. Use of 60 Vbeta and 13 Jbeta primers characterized the PCR. The assay was immunoSEQ multiplex PCR, and TCRdb's table has in-frame clones only and misses some. The sample holds about 90,000 clones, about 67% seen once. What was sequenced was PBMCs. The receptor set was obtained from a man aged 25-40 years in good health and CMV-seronegative.

The chain recombines TRBV4-2 with TRBJ1-5; D remains unclear. Germline lookup yields CDR1 LGHNA and CDR2 YNFKEQ. The CDR3 length is 16 residues. Trimming stripped 0 bases from V and 4 bases from J, with 13 bases between. The CDR3 region has the DNA TGTGCCAGCAGCCAAGAAGCCGGGGTCGGGAATCAGCCCCAGCATTTT. Amino acid sequence: CASSQEAGVGNQPQHF.

V and J are TRBV10-3 and TRBJ2-1, with 14 bases that match TRBD2. Per germline, CDR1 ENHRY and CDR2 SYGVKD. This CDR3 region has 15 residues. The V and J ends lost 4 bases and 6 bases, in that order; junction bases with no gene match: 2. CDR3: CAISGLAGGVNEQFF. DNA of the CDR3: TGTGCCATCAGTGGACTAGCGGGAGGGGTCAATGAGCAGTTCTTC.

This clone was seen more than once but under ten times. The chain couples TRBV2 to TRBJ1-1; unclear D gene. V lost 4 bases to trimming and J lost 3 bases, with 9 bases between them. Germline V lookup: CDR1 SNHLY, CDR2 FYNNEI. This CDR3 has 13 amino acids. CDR3 DNA sequence: TGTGCCAGCAGTGCTGAGAGGGACACTGAAGCTTTCTTT. This sequence encodes CASSAERDTEAFF.

CDR3 sequence (DNA): TGCGCCAGCAGCTTTAACCAGGGACTAAACACTGAAGCTTTCTTT. The encoded protein is CASSFNQGLNTEAFF. The chain carries TRBV5-1 and TRBJ1-1, with D maybe TRBD1 (5 bases). The CDR3 extends over 15 amino acids. The germline CDR1 and CDR2 sequences are SGHRS and YFSETQ. V shed 2 bases and J shed 2 bases, with 13 bases lying between them.

This chain links TRBV10-3 with TRBJ2-7; 7 bases are a match to TRBD2. J was trimmed by 1 base and V by 11 bases; bases with no gene match: 2. CDR1 is ENHRY and CDR2 is SYGVKD in the germline V gene. This CDR3 region has 11 residues. CDR3 sequence: CAVLASYEQYF. The CDR3 coding sequence is TGTGCCGTACTAGCGTCCTACGAGCAGTACTTC.

J is TRBJ1-5 and V is TRBV18; TRBD1 matches at 10 bases. This CDR3 has 16 residues. Per germline, CDR1 KGHSH and CDR2 LQKENI. V dropped 6 bases and J dropped 2; count of bases not matched to a gene: 7. CDR3 residues: CASSLTGTGGNQPQHF. The CDR3 bases are TGTGCCAGCTCGCTAACCGGGACAGGGGGCAATCAGCCCCAGCATTTT.

The chain recombines TRBV6-6 with TRBJ2-1; 7 nucleotides line up with TRBD1. The CDR3 extends over 16 amino acids. With 7 bases clipped from V and 0 bases from J, the junction kept 9 bases outside the gene matches. CDR1 MNHNY and CDR2 SVGAGI come from the germline V gene (reference sequence). The CDR3 DNA is TGTGCCAGCACACCGCGCACAGGGGCCTCCTACAATGAGCAGTTCTTC. It is translated as CASTPRTGASYNEQFF.

There are a few counts of this clone. The chain links TRBV7-9 to TRBJ1-2; D is possibly TRBD1 (6 bases). CDR1 SEHNR and CDR2 FQNEAQ come from the germline V gene (reference sequence). Trimming cost V 1 base and J 2 bases, with 11 bases left between them. The CDR3 contains 15 residues. CDR3 nucleotides: TGTGCCAGCAGCTTAGAGGTGACAGGAAACTATGGCTACACCTTC. Its protein is CASSLEVTGNYGYTF.